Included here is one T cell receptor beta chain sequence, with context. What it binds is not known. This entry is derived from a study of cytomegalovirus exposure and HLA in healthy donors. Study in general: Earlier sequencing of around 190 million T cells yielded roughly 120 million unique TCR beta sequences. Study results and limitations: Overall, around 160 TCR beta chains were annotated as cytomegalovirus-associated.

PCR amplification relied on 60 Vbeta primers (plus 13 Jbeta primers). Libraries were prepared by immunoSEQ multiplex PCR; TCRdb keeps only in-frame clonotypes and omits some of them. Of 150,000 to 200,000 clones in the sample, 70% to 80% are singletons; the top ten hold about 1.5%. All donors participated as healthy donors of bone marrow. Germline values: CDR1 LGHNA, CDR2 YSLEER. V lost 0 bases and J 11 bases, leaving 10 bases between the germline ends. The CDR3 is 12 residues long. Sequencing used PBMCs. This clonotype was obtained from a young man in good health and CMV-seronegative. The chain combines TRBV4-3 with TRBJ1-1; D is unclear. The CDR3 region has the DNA TGCGCCAGCAGCCAAGATTTCGGGGAGGCTTTCTTT. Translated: CASSQDFGEAFF.